This T cell receptor beta chain originates from a study of shared clonotypes between healthy human individuals. The assay was immunoSEQ multiplex PCR, and TCRdb's table has in-frame clones only and misses some. The sample records approximately 2.4 million clones, 90% to 97% being singletons. This TCR was sampled from a man between 18 and 35 years old in good health. Input material: naive CD4+ T cells sorted from blood. This sample's subset: CD45RA+ positively selected.

The CDR3 coding sequence is TGTGCCGCTCTGGGGGGAGAGACCCAGTACTTC. It yields the protein CAALGGETQYF. The chain joins TRBV28 to TRBJ2-5, with D tentatively TRBD2 (6 bases). CDR3 length equals 11 residues. Trimming left V 11 bases short and J 4 bases short, with 11 bases between. In germline, CDR1 is MDHEN, CDR2 SYDVKM.